This T cell receptor beta chain is drawn from a study of Graves' ophthalmopathy and Graves' hyperthyroidism. Study-wide points: It was with about 71% sensitivity and just under 75% specificity that the model predicted ophthalmopathy progression. Most thyroid clonotypes with frequency above 0.001 were detected in blood too.

The CDR3 runs 16 residues. Germline values: CDR1 SGHRS, CDR2 YFSETQ. With 6 bases clipped from V and 6 bases from J, the junction kept 13 bases outside the gene matches. Amplifying from RNA transcripts, the study obtained TCR beta CDR3 regions. RT-PCR with HTBI primers came first, then second-round multiplex PCR. TCRdb redid the calling of the multiplex PCR reads with MiXCR, one entry per CDR3 protein. The data show about 400,000 distinct CDR3 sequences, around 16% seen once. On this clonotype: Its target is unknown.

This receptor was taken from a woman between 18 and 29 years old with Graves' ophthalmopathy. This chain connects TRBV5-1 to TRBJ2-2, with 8 bases lining up with TRBD2. Sequences were obtained from peripheral blood. The CDR3 coding sequence is TGCGCCAGCACTCTAAGCGGGAGTATTTCGGCCGGGGAGCTGTTTTTT. Translated, it gives CASTLSGSISAGELFF.